This T cell receptor (beta chain) originates from a study of T cells in Graves' hyperthyroidism and ophthalmopathy (dated 2019 in TCRdb). For the study in its entirety: Peripheral blood was collected at initial diagnosis, before any treatment. A discovery cohort of roughly 100 patients, roughly 45 with Graves' ophthalmopathy and 57 with stable Graves' hyperthyroidism, was used to find distinguishing TCR V-J signatures. An independent validation cohort of around 19 hyperthyroidism patients and 17 patients who later progressed to ophthalmopathy tested prospective prediction of ophthalmopathy. The roughly 100 discovery patients were divided at random into training and test sets in a 7:3 ratio. The study also compared thyroid tissue and blood T-cell repertoires from several Graves' hyperthyroidism patients. After blood sampling, hyperthyroidism patients were treated with methimazole at a starting dose of 30 mg daily, and ophthalmopathy patients were treated with high-dose intravenous methylprednisolone. The paper reports TCR Vbeta CDR3 sequencing of some 140 peripheral blood samples: around 41 ophthalmopathy, under 80 hyperthyroidism and approximately 17 progressor patients. The paper's findings and limits, for the study overall: No statistical method was used to fix the sample size in advance, and group allocation was not hidden from the investigators. In validation, the model predicted progression to ophthalmopathy a median of roughly 6.5 months before onset, with over 55% sensitivity and almost 75% specificity. Blood samples also contained most of the expanded thyroid clonotypes (frequency above 0.001), which suggests that blood repertoires may reflect thyroid immune responses. In cross-validation, a model built on a 13 V-J signature told ophthalmopathy apart from stable hyperthyroidism with over 85% sensitivity and approximately 81% specificity, and in testing the same model reached 80%/75%.

CDR1 and CDR2, per the germline V gene (reference sequence), are GTSNPN and SVGIG. From cysteine to phenylalanine, the CDR3 is 14 amino acids long. The CDR3 DNA has 42 bases and is translated from base 1. V lost 3 bases and J lost 0 bases; the stretch between them is 11 bases long. The TCR beta CDR3 regions were amplified from RNA transcripts. The first round of RT-PCR for the TCR CDR3 was performed with the HTBI primer set and the Qiagen OneStep RT-PCR kit. The libraries were constructed in a second round of multiplex PCR and then size-selected and purified. Paired-end sequencing of the libraries was performed with 100 bp reads on an Illumina HiSeq2000. The study's own analysis went as follows. SOAPnuke was used to process the raw data, with reads discarded if the reads contained adapters or uncalled bases, had a mean Phred below 15, or lacked an exact constant-primer or identifier match. COPE v1.2.5 was used to merge high-quality paired reads, and clonotypes were defined as unique nucleotide sequences. Clonotypes were aligned to IMGT TRBV, TRBD and TRBJ reference segments using MiTCR v1.1. Only V-J combinations with frequency above 0.0001, covering about 99% of repertoires, were analysed. The TCS score was defined as the ratio of F50 (clonal expansion) to E x V (chaos), calculated using BLOSUM62-based TCRdist between CDR3 peptides within each V-J. Welch's t-statistics and random forest reduced some 510 V-J features to 13, which were used in a naive Bayes classifier (R e1071). TCRdb applied fastp at Q25 and MiXCR to the public reads, then kept only in-frame beta chains. Rows are unified per CDR3 protein, each entry keeping the most common DNA and genes. In this record, the V and J calls reflect TCRdb's handling and not the investigators' own analysis. Recorded for this sample are 330,000 or so distinct CDR3 sequences; 15% to 20% of them occurred a single time. In total, the top ten clones hold 15% to 18% of the sample.

Ophthalmopathy patients had moderately to severely active disease, Clinical Activity Score of at least 3, NOSPECS grade of at least 4, and duration under 3 months. Exclusion was applied to patients with uncontrolled infections, other autoimmune diseases, pregnancy or lactation. Diagnoses relied on clinical symptoms, serum thyroxine and TRAb, thyroid ultrasound and orbital computed tomography. PBMCs were separated from 10 ml of fresh peripheral blood using Ficoll-Paque density gradient centrifugation. Total RNA was extracted using Trizol reagent, and RNA quality was assessed on an Agilent 2100 Bioanalyzer. This clonotype was detected ten times or more. This receptor's antigen is unknown. There are no base qualities to consult, and no much larger clone falls within one base.

The receptor comes from a woman between 40 and 50 years old with Graves' ophthalmopathy. The sequence joins TRBV30 to TRBJ1-1; a confident D gene designation cannot be given. Input material: blood. The CDR3 reads as follows: CAWRPGPLNTEAFF. The DNA sequence is as follows: TGTGCCTGGAGACCCGGACCCTTGAACACTGAAGCTTTCTTT.